Below, 5 T cell receptor beta chains from the same sample are listed, as sequenced in a study of T-cell reconstitution after alpha-beta-depleted transplantation in children. Researchers prepared the TCRbeta library using unique molecular identifiers, the study reports. TCRdb analysed the PCR reads with MiXCR anew, one entry per CDR3 protein. Of around 270,000 distinct CDR3 sequences in the sample, around 7.3% were seen once. No cognate antigen is known for these TCRs. Findings of the study overall: T-cell numbers and diversity one year post-transplant derived largely from freshly generated T cells.

The sequencing used peripheral blood, collected 360 days after TCRalphabeta/CD19-depleted stem cell transplant. All receptors come from a female patient aged 2-9 years who had a stem cell transplant for Fanconi anemia, so the T cells may come from the graft donor.

This clonotype was recorded at least ten times. This chain joins TRBV29-1 and TRBJ2-5; possible D gene TRBD1, 5 bases. The germline V and J ends were trimmed by 6 bases and 1 base, with 12 bases remaining between them. CDR1 is SQVTM, CDR2 ANQGSEA, per germline. There are 13 residues in the CDR3. The CDR3 protein is CSVLGAGQETQYF. The CDR3 DNA is TGCAGCGTCTTAGGGGCAGGCCAAGAGACCCAGTACTTC.

This clonotype was recorded at least ten times. The chain recombines TRBV20-1 with TRBJ2-2; tentatively, D is TRBD2 (6 bases). The germline V gene has CDR1 DFQATT and CDR2 SNEGSKA (reference sequence). This CDR3 is 15 amino acids long. Trimming shortened V by 2 bases and J by 5 bases, and 15 bases separated the two germline ends. As DNA, the CDR3 is TGCAGTGCTAGATTAGATATTCGGGGGACCGGGGAGCTGTTTTTT. Its protein is CSARLDIRGTGELFF.

This clonotype was recorded at least ten times. This chain links TRBV7-9 with TRBJ2-5; TRBD1 might be the D (6 bases). Trimming removed 6 bases from V and 5 bases from J, with 13 bases in between. The CDR3 has 13 amino acids. Germline lookup yields CDR1 SEHNR and CDR2 FQNEAQ (reference sequence). CDR3 coding DNA: TGTGCCAGCAGTCCAGGGGCGTGGGAGACCCAGTACTTC. Translating it yields CASSPGAWETQYF.

This clonotype came up many times. The chain carries TRBV24-1 and TRBJ2-3; D unresolved. This CDR3 is 11 amino acids long. Trimming removed 9 bases at V and 6 bases at J, with 9 bases between. Germline V lookup: CDR1 KGHDR, CDR2 SFDVKD. CDR3 coding DNA: TGTGCCACCGGAGAAGGCGATACGCAGTATTTT. This gives the protein CATGEGDTQYF.

This clonotype was seen many times. The gene calls are TRBV11-3 and TRBJ2-1; 7 bases match TRBD1. This CDR3 region has 14 residues. The V and J ends lost 4 bases and 6 bases, in that order; junction bases with no gene match: 6. The V gene's germline CDR1 is SGHNT and CDR2 YENEEA. CDR3 bases: TGTGCCAGCAGCTCCGACAGGGTTAGCAATGAGCAGTTCTTC. Encoded protein: CASSSDRVSNEQFF. The full variable domain, rest sourced from reference TRBV11-3 and TRBJ2-1, is EAGVVQSPRYKIIEKKQPVAFWCNPISGHNTLYWYLQNLGQGPELLIRYENEEAVDDSQLPKDRFSAERLKGVDSTLKIQPAELGDSAVYLCASSSDRVSNEQFFGPGTRLTVL.